Listed here are 21 T cell receptor beta chains from one sample, sequenced in a study of blood T cell repertoires in COVID-19. The assay was immunoSEQ multiplex PCR, and TCRdb's table has in-frame clones only and misses some. This sample has 150,000 or so clones, with roughly 87% found just once. Sequencing was done on a sample of PBMCs or T cells enriched from blood (not recorded which). The source of these receptors is a human donor with acute COVID-19. The donor label of this sample is uncertain.

This sequence joins TRBV3-1 (or the pseudogene TRBV3-2) and TRBJ1-4; 7 bases line up with TRBD1. J was trimmed by 3 bases and V by 3 bases; bases with no gene match: 1. The germline gives CDR1 LGHDT, CDR2 YNNKEL (reference sequence). This CDR3 spans 14 amino acids. CDR3 sequence (DNA): TGTGCCAGCAGCCAGACAGGGCCTAATGAAAAACTGTTTTTT. It translates to CASSQTGPNEKLFF.

V gene TRBV18 combines with J gene TRBJ2-5; the match to TRBD2 covers 14 bases. In germline, CDR1 is KGHSH, CDR2 LQKENI. J lost 4 bases, V lost 6 bases, and 4 bases had no gene match. The CDR3 extends over 15 amino acids. The CDR3 sequence: CASSGGTSGGETQYF. CDR3 bases: TGTGCCAGCTCCGGAGGGACTAGCGGGGGAGAGACCCAGTACTTC. The variable domain in full, with the rest retrieved from reference TRBV18 and TRBJ2-5, is NAGVMQNPRHLVRRRGQEARLRCSPMKGHSHVYWYRQLPEEGLKFMVYLQKENIIDESGMPKERFSAEFPKEGPSILRIQQVVRGDSAAYFCASSGGTSGGETQYFGPGTRLLVL.

The rearrangement uses TRBV4-2 and TRBJ2-7; 9 nucleotides line up with TRBD2. CDR1 is LGHNA, CDR2 YNFKEQ, per germline. This CDR3 comprises 16 residues. The junction had 10 bases not matched to a gene; V was cut back by 1 base and J by 6 bases. As DNA, the CDR3 is TGTGCCAGCAGCCAAGGGGTGGGACTAGCTTTGGGCGAGCAGTACTTC. This translates into CASSQGVGLALGEQYF.

The rearrangement joins TRBV27 to TRBJ2-5; D may be TRBD2 (6 bases). Deletions cut 5 bases from V and 3 bases from J, with 16 bases between. Germline V gene sequence: CDR1 MNHEY, CDR2 SMNVEV (reference sequence). There are 15 residues in the CDR3. This chain's CDR3 is CASSPYPGGEETQYF. The DNA of the CDR3 is TGTGCCAGCAGTCCCTATCCCGGGGGAGAAGAGACCCAGTACTTC.

This clone was seen only a few times. The gene calls are TRBV19 and TRBJ2-7; 11 bases are a match to TRBD2. The germline V gene encodes CDR1 LNHDA and CDR2 SQIVND (reference sequence). The CDR3 is made up of 17 amino acids. The V gene end was trimmed by 4 bases and the J gene end by 0 bases; junction bases not matched to a gene: 8. The CDR3 region has the DNA TGTGCCAGTAGTAGCCCCCCTGGGACTAGCGGCTCCTACGAGCAGTACTTC. It is translated as CASSSPPGTSGSYEQYF.

The V and J genes are TRBV5-5 and TRBJ1-2; unclear D gene. Germline CDR1 is SGHKS and CDR2 is YYEKEE (reference sequence). The CDR3 covers 12 residues. Trimming left V 1 base short and J 10 bases short, with 11 bases between. The chain's CDR3 is CASSLIQEDYTF. In DNA form, the CDR3 reads TGTGCCAGCAGCTTGATCCAGGAAGACTACACCTTC.

As regards this clone: At one end, the junction sequence differs from germline, possibly due to a read error. This chain connects TRBV4-1 to TRBJ2-7, with D possibly matching TRBD1 (5 bases). Per germline, CDR1 MGHRA and CDR2 YSYEKL. The length of the CDR3 is 16 residues. The CDR3 DNA reads as TGCGCCAGCAGACAAGAGACAGCCGCTGTACAATACGAGCAGTACTTC. It yields the protein CASRQETAAVQYEQYF.

The rearrangement uses TRBV4-1 and TRBJ1-1, with unresolved D. The CDR3 runs to 18 residues. Germline V CDR1 and CDR2: MGHRA, YSYEKL. Trimming cost V 1 base and J 0 bases, with 18 bases left between them. The CDR3 spells CASSQAGRTGIMNTEAFF. Written as DNA, the CDR3 is TGCGCCAGCAGCCAAGCGGGTCGGACGGGAATCATGAACACTGAAGCTTTCTTT.

The genes are TRBV5-6 and TRBJ2-3, with TRBD1 matching 10 bases. CDR1 SGHDT and CDR2 YYEEEE come from the germline V gene. The junction had 7 bases not matched to a gene; V was cut back by 5 bases and J by 10 bases. CDR3 length: 13 residues. The CDR3 sequence: CASRGDRGNAQYF. DNA of the CDR3: TGTGCCAGCAGAGGGGACAGGGGAAACGCGCAGTATTTT.

The CDR3 here is CASSFLQGFLYEQYF. The DNA for the CDR3 is TGTGCCAGCAGCTTCCTACAGGGGTTTCTCTACGAGCAGTACTTC. The rearrangement links TRBV7-9 to TRBJ2-7; 7 positions match TRBD1. Germline loops: CDR1 SEHNR, CDR2 FQNEAQ (reference sequence). The CDR3 length is 15 residues. J lost 3 bases, V lost 3 bases, and 8 bases had no gene match.

This chain joins TRBV10-2 and TRBJ1-4, with D unresolved. Germline CDR1 WSHSY, CDR2 SAAADI. The V and J ends lost 7 bases and 8 bases respectively, with 11 bases between them. The CDR3 has 12 residues. CDR3 DNA sequence: TGCGCCAGCATGGACGGGAGGGAAAAACTGTTTTTT. It translates to CASMDGREKLFF.

The V gene is TRBV13, the J gene TRBJ2-1, with D perhaps matching TRBD1 (6 bases). V was trimmed by 5 bases and J by 6 bases, leaving 11 bases between them. The CDR3 runs 13 residues. Germline V gene sequence: CDR1 PRHDT, CDR2 FYEKMQ (reference sequence). The CDR3 DNA sequence: TGTGCCAGCAGCCAGAGAGGGGGCAATGAGCAGTTCTTC. Translating gives CASSQRGGNEQFF. The full variable domain, with the rest looked up from reference TRBV13 and TRBJ2-1, is AAGVIQSPRHLIKEKRETATLKCYPIPRHDTVYWYQQGPGQDPQFLISFYEKMQSDKGSIPDRFSAQQFSDYHSELNMSSLELGDSALYFCASSQRGGNEQFFGPGTRLTVL.

This chain uses TRBV6-1 with TRBJ1-5, with D uncertain. Between the trimmed V and J ends, which lost 0 bases and 0 bases, there was a span of 6 bases. CDR3 length equals 15 residues. The V gene's germline CDR1 is MNHNS and CDR2 SASEGT. The CDR3 DNA reads as TGTGCCAGCAGTGAAGCCGGTTATAGCAATCAGCCCCAGCATTTT. Residues: CASSEAGYSNQPQHF.

This sequence joins TRBV11-2 and TRBJ1-3, with a tentative D call TRBD1 (5 bases). The CDR3 is made up of 13 amino acids. In germline, CDR1 is SGHAT, CDR2 FQNNGV. V lost 3 bases, J lost 5 bases, and 8 bases lay in between. In DNA form, the CDR3 reads TGTGCCAGCAGCTTGGACAACCGAAACACCATATATTTT. Its protein product is CASSLDNRNTIYF.

The chain employs TRBV13 and TRBJ1-2; 7 nucleotides line up with TRBD1. Germline V gene sequence: CDR1 PRHDT, CDR2 FYEKMQ (reference sequence). The V segment lost 2 bases and the J segment 6 bases; nucleotides outside the gene matches: 6. The CDR3 has 14 amino acids. CDR3 DNA: TGTGCCAGCAGCTTAAACAGGGGAGTGAATGGCTACACCTTC. It is translated as CASSLNRGVNGYTF.

Only one count was recorded for this clone. The genes are TRBV24-1 and TRBJ2-2, with D possibly TRBD2 on 5 matching bases. The CDR3 contains 16 residues. The germline gives CDR1 KGHDR, CDR2 SFDVKD. Between the trimmed V and J ends, which lost 2 bases and 4 bases, there was a span of 13 bases. CDR3 region: CATSDWRTAVTGELFF. DNA for the CDR3: TGTGCCACCAGTGATTGGAGGACGGCAGTCACCGGGGAGCTGTTTTTT.

The CDR3 region has the DNA TGCAGTGCTAGTCTGGGCCTCTACGAGCAGTACTTC. Translated: CSASLGLYEQYF. The chain has TRBV20-1 and TRBJ2-7, with D unresolved. The ends were cut back, 3 bases at V and 3 bases at J, with 9 bases in the middle. The CDR3 runs 12 residues. Germline CDR1 reads DFQATT; CDR2 reads SNEGSKA (reference sequence).

The chain uses TRBV6-6 and TRBJ2-1; 7 bases are a match to TRBD1. V shed 6 bases, J shed 6 bases, and the junction held 14 bases outside the gene matches. The CDR3 loop spans 16 amino acids. The germline V gene encodes CDR1 MNHNY and CDR2 SVGAGI (reference sequence). DNA for the CDR3: TGTGCCAGCAGACTGACAGGGATAGGTTTTGGCAATGAGCAGTTCTTC. Residues: CASRLTGIGFGNEQFF.

The rearrangement joins TRBV27 to TRBJ1-5; TRBD1 is a possible D gene (6 bases). In germline, CDR1 is MNHEY, CDR2 SMNVEV (reference sequence). Trimming pared 5 bases from V and 4 bases from J, leaving 15 bases between. CDR3 length: 15 residues. In DNA form, the CDR3 reads TGTGCCAGCAGTGGTCTGACAGGTAGAAATCAGCCCCAGCATTTT. It translates to CASSGLTGRNQPQHF.

The chain joins TRBV19 to TRBJ2-1; 8 bases are a match to TRBD2. The CDR3 covers 16 residues. Germline V gene data show CDR1 as LNHDA and CDR2 as SQIVND (reference sequence). Losses at the gene ends were 5 bases for V and 7 bases for J; bases not matched to a gene: 13. For the CDR3, the DNA is TGTGCCAGTAGTGTTTCCGGGGGGGCCAACGTGAATGAGCAGTTCTTC. As protein: CASSVSGGANVNEQFF.

J is TRBJ2-7 and V is TRBV19, with D maybe TRBD2 (5 bases). CDR1 LNHDA and CDR2 SQIVND come from the germline V gene (reference sequence). The CDR3 runs 17 residues. V shed 0 bases and J shed 1 base, with 16 bases lying between them. The CDR3 spells CASSIDRRSGDSYEQYF. The CDR3 bases are TGTGCCAGTAGTATAGATCGGAGGTCAGGCGATTCCTACGAGCAGTACTTC. Combining the CDR3 with reference TRBV19 and TRBJ2-7 gives the whole variable domain DGGITQSPKYLFRKEGQNVTLSCEQNLNHDAMYWYRQDPGQGLRLIYYSQIVNDFQKGDIAEGYSVSREKKESFPLTVTSAQKNPTAFYLCASSIDRRSGDSYEQYFGPGTRLTVT.